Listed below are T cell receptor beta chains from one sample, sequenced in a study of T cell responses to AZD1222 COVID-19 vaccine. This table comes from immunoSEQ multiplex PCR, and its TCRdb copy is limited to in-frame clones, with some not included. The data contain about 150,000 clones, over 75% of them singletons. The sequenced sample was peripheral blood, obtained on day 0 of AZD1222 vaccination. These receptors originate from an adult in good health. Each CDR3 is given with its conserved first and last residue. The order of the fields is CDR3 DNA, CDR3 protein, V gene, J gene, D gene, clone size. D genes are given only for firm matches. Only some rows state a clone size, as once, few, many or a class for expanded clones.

cdr3_nt: TGTGCCAGCAGTGAGCAGGGTTCTCCTAATTCACCCCTCCACTTT
cdr3_aa: CASSEQGSPNSPLHF
v_call: TRBV2
j_call: TRBJ1-6
d_call: -
clone_size: -

cdr3_nt: TGTGCCAGCAGTCAGGGGTACCAGGAAGAAAAACTGTTTTTT
cdr3_aa: CASSQGYQEEKLFF
v_call: TRBV27
j_call: TRBJ1-4
d_call: -
clone_size: -

cdr3_nt: TGTGCCAGCAGCTCTCCCCGGGGGCTAGGATCAGGAAAACTGTTTTTT
cdr3_aa: CASSSPRGLGSGKLFF
v_call: TRBV7-9
j_call: TRBJ1-4
d_call: -
clone_size: few

cdr3_nt: TGTGCCAGCGGGAGTGATCAGCCCCAGCATTTT
cdr3_aa: CASGSDQPQHF
v_call: TRBV28
j_call: TRBJ1-5
d_call: -
clone_size: -

cdr3_nt: TGCAGCGTCCCAGGCAAGGGTAGCTACGAGCAGTACTTC
cdr3_aa: CSVPGKGSYEQYF
v_call: TRBV29-1
j_call: TRBJ2-7
d_call: -
clone_size: -

cdr3_nt: TGTGCCAGCAGCGACCGGGACAGGGTCAATTCACCCCTCCACTTT
cdr3_aa: CASSDRDRVNSPLHF
v_call: TRBV7-8
j_call: TRBJ1-6
d_call: TRBD1
clone_size: -

cdr3_nt: TGTGCCAGCAGCCTAAGACAGGGCGACACCATATATTTT
cdr3_aa: CASSLRQGDTIYF
v_call: TRBV2
j_call: TRBJ1-3
d_call: TRBD1
clone_size: -

cdr3_nt: TGCGCCAGCAGCCAAGGGCGGGGGACAGATACGCAGTATTTT
cdr3_aa: CASSQGRGTDTQYF
v_call: TRBV4-1
j_call: TRBJ2-3
d_call: TRBD2
clone_size: -

cdr3_nt: TGTGCCAGCCGCCTCGGGACAGGGACCTGGGAGACCCAGTACTTC
cdr3_aa: CASRLGTGTWETQYF
v_call: TRBV28
j_call: TRBJ2-5
d_call: TRBD1
clone_size: -

cdr3_nt: TGTGCCAGCAGCCCGACAGGGGAAAACACTGAAGCTTTCTTT
cdr3_aa: CASSPTGENTEAFF
v_call: TRBV7-3
j_call: TRBJ1-1
d_call: TRBD1
clone_size: few

cdr3_nt: TGTGCCAGCAGCTTTCCGACAGGCGAGGGGCATTCACCCCTCCACTTT
cdr3_aa: CASSFPTGEGHSPLHF
v_call: TRBV7-9
j_call: TRBJ1-6
d_call: -
clone_size: -

cdr3_nt: TGCGCCAGCAGCTTGGATCCAGGGTCTAATTCACCCCTCCACTTT
cdr3_aa: CASSLDPGSNSPLHF
v_call: TRBV5-1
j_call: TRBJ1-6
d_call: -
clone_size: many

cdr3_nt: TGTGCCATCAGTGAGGGGGGCCGTATCTACGAGCAGTACTTC
cdr3_aa: CAISEGGRIYEQYF
v_call: TRBV10-3
j_call: TRBJ2-7
d_call: -
clone_size: -

cdr3_nt: TGTGCCAGCAGCCTACGCGGGTGGGGAAACACCATATATTTT
cdr3_aa: CASSLRGWGNTIYF
v_call: TRBV14
j_call: TRBJ1-3
d_call: -
clone_size: -

cdr3_nt: TGTGCCAGCAGCCTACTTGCCCTTAATGAAAAACTGTTTTTT
cdr3_aa: CASSLLALNEKLFF
v_call: TRBV7-9
j_call: TRBJ1-4
d_call: -
clone_size: -

cdr3_nt: TGTGCTAGTGGTTTTAACGGACCCGAGCAGTTCTTC
cdr3_aa: CASGFNGPEQFF
v_call: TRBV12-5
j_call: TRBJ2-1
d_call: -
clone_size: -

cdr3_nt: TGTGCCAGCAAAATAACGCAAGCCACTGAAGCTTTCTTT
cdr3_aa: CASKITQATEAFF
v_call: TRBV28
j_call: TRBJ1-1
d_call: -
clone_size: -

cdr3_nt: TGTGCCAGCAGCTCAGGAGCGGGGGAGCTGGAGACCCAGTACTTC
cdr3_aa: CASSSGAGELETQYF
v_call: TRBV11-2
j_call: TRBJ2-5
d_call: TRBD2
clone_size: once

cdr3_nt: TGTGCCAGCAGTTACTCTAGCGGCTCTGGAAACACCATATATTTT
cdr3_aa: CASSYSSGSGNTIYF
v_call: TRBV6-5
j_call: TRBJ1-3
d_call: -
clone_size: -

cdr3_nt: TGTGCCAGCAGCGGACGGGGAGGCACCGGGGAGCTGTTTTTT
cdr3_aa: CASSGRGGTGELFF
v_call: TRBV7-3
j_call: TRBJ2-2
d_call: -
clone_size: -

cdr3_nt: TGTGCCAGTATCCCCGGGCCAGGGGGTCGGGGCTATGGCTACACCTTC
cdr3_aa: CASIPGPGGRGYGYTF
v_call: TRBV19
j_call: TRBJ1-2
d_call: TRBD1
clone_size: -

cdr3_nt: TGTGCCACCAGTGATTTTTGGGGAGACGGCTACACCTTC
cdr3_aa: CATSDFWGDGYTF
v_call: TRBV24-1
j_call: TRBJ1-2
d_call: -
clone_size: -

cdr3_nt: TGTGCCAGCAGCACCAGGACTAGCGGCCAAGATACGCAGTATTTT
cdr3_aa: CASSTRTSGQDTQYF
v_call: TRBV11-2
j_call: TRBJ2-3
d_call: TRBD2
clone_size: once

cdr3_nt: TGTGCCAGCAGGTCCCGGGACAGGGGGACTGAAGCTTTCTTT
cdr3_aa: CASRSRDRGTEAFF
v_call: TRBV6-5
j_call: TRBJ1-1
d_call: TRBD1
clone_size: -

cdr3_nt: TGTGCCAGCTCATCCACTACCGTTTCGAGCGGGGGTGGAGATACGCAGTATTTT
cdr3_aa: CASSSTTVSSGGGDTQYF
v_call: TRBV18
j_call: TRBJ2-3
d_call: TRBD2
clone_size: -

cdr3_nt: TGCGCCAGCAGCTTGGGTCAGGGAGGAACTGAAGCTTTCTTT
cdr3_aa: CASSLGQGGTEAFF
v_call: TRBV5-1
j_call: TRBJ1-1
d_call: -
clone_size: -

cdr3_nt: TGTGCCAGCAGTGGGACTAGCGGGCGCCTGAACACCGGGGAGCTGTTTTTT
cdr3_aa: CASSGTSGRLNTGELFF
v_call: TRBV2
j_call: TRBJ2-2
d_call: TRBD2
clone_size: -

cdr3_nt: TGTGCCAGCAGCCAACGAGTGGGCAGGACTAGCACAGATACGCAGTATTTT
cdr3_aa: CASSQRVGRTSTDTQYF
v_call: TRBV14
j_call: TRBJ2-3
d_call: -
clone_size: -

cdr3_nt: TGTGCCAGCAGCTTTAGGGACAGCGGCTTCTATGGCTACACCTTC
cdr3_aa: CASSFRDSGFYGYTF
v_call: TRBV5-4
j_call: TRBJ1-2
d_call: TRBD1
clone_size: -

cdr3_nt: TGTGCCAGCAGTGAAACTGGGACAGGGGCCGATTACCCCACTAAGCAGTACTTC
cdr3_aa: CASSETGTGADYPTKQYF
v_call: TRBV6-1
j_call: TRBJ2-7
d_call: TRBD1
clone_size: -

cdr3_nt: TGTGCCAGCTCACCACCGACGGTTGGAAACACCATATATTTT
cdr3_aa: CASSPPTVGNTIYF
v_call: TRBV18
j_call: TRBJ1-3
d_call: -
clone_size: -

cdr3_nt: TGTGCCAGCAGTGACCAGGGAGAGACCGGGGAGCTGTTTTTT
cdr3_aa: CASSDQGETGELFF
v_call: TRBV6-4
j_call: TRBJ2-2
d_call: -
clone_size: -

cdr3_nt: TGTGCCAGCAGTGACGGGCAGGACGGAGGCTATGGCTACACCTTC
cdr3_aa: CASSDGQDGGYGYTF
v_call: TRBV6-4
j_call: TRBJ1-2
d_call: -
clone_size: few

cdr3_nt: TGTGCCACCAGTTCAGCGGGGCCCCGGTGGACCCAGTACTTC
cdr3_aa: CATSSAGPRWTQYF
v_call: TRBV24-1
j_call: TRBJ2-5
d_call: TRBD2
clone_size: -

cdr3_nt: TGTGCCAGCAGTTTCAAAGGAATCTCTGGAAACACCATATATTTT
cdr3_aa: CASSFKGISGNTIYF
v_call: TRBV28
j_call: TRBJ1-3
d_call: -
clone_size: -

cdr3_nt: TGTGCCATCAGTGCGTCGATACGGGAGAACACTGAAGCTTTCTTT
cdr3_aa: CAISASIRENTEAFF
v_call: TRBV10-3
j_call: TRBJ1-1
d_call: -
clone_size: -

cdr3_nt: TGCGCCAGCAGCCCCCTTGTTGGAGTGAACACCGGGGAGCTGTTTTTT
cdr3_aa: CASSPLVGVNTGELFF
v_call: TRBV4-3
j_call: TRBJ2-2
d_call: -
clone_size: -

cdr3_nt: TGCAGCGTTTCAGAAAAGGGTTGGCCTGAAGCTTTCTTT
cdr3_aa: CSVSEKGWPEAFF
v_call: TRBV29-1
j_call: TRBJ1-1
d_call: -
clone_size: few

cdr3_nt: TGTGCCAGCAGCGTAGGAACGGGGCATCTGTGGAACACCATATATTTT
cdr3_aa: CASSVGTGHLWNTIYF
v_call: TRBV9
j_call: TRBJ1-3
d_call: -
clone_size: -

cdr3_nt: TGTGCCACCCAATCACGGAACGGCGGGACAGGGGACGGAGGCTACACCTTC
cdr3_aa: CATQSRNGGTGDGGYTF
v_call: TRBV2
j_call: TRBJ1-2
d_call: TRBD1
clone_size: few

cdr3_nt: TGTGCCAGCAGTTCCGCCAACAGGGAAAACTATGGCTACACCTTC
cdr3_aa: CASSSANRENYGYTF
v_call: TRBV6-5
j_call: TRBJ1-2
d_call: -
clone_size: -

cdr3_nt: TGTGCCAGCTCACGGGACAGAAAGAACACTGAAGCTTTCTTT
cdr3_aa: CASSRDRKNTEAFF
v_call: TRBV18
j_call: TRBJ1-1
d_call: TRBD1
clone_size: -

cdr3_nt: TGTGCCAGCAGCTCTAGTGAACATACGCAGTATTTT
cdr3_aa: CASSSSEHTQYF
v_call: TRBV11-3
j_call: TRBJ2-3
d_call: -
clone_size: once

cdr3_nt: TGTGCCAGCAGCGTAGGCCATACAGGTGGTGTTGAGCAGTTCTTC
cdr3_aa: CASSVGHTGGVEQFF
v_call: TRBV9
j_call: TRBJ2-1
d_call: -
clone_size: once

cdr3_nt: TGTGCCAGCAGCTTAGAGGGTTTCTATGGCTACACCTTC
cdr3_aa: CASSLEGFYGYTF
v_call: TRBV7-8
j_call: TRBJ1-2
d_call: -
clone_size: -

cdr3_nt: TGTGCCAGTACCAAGGGCCTAACCAACTATGGCTACACCTTC
cdr3_aa: CASTKGLTNYGYTF
v_call: TRBV19
j_call: TRBJ1-2
d_call: -
clone_size: -

cdr3_nt: TGTGCCAGCAGTGGGGACAGAAGGAACACTGAAGCTTTCTTT
cdr3_aa: CASSGDRRNTEAFF
v_call: TRBV2
j_call: TRBJ1-1
d_call: TRBD1
clone_size: -

cdr3_nt: TGTGCCAGCAGCCCTCAGGCTATGAACACTGAAGCTTTCTTT
cdr3_aa: CASSPQAMNTEAFF
v_call: TRBV7-8
j_call: TRBJ1-1
d_call: -
clone_size: -

cdr3_nt: TGTGCCAGTAGTTGGGTAGTAGACACAGATACGCAGTATTTT
cdr3_aa: CASSWVVDTDTQYF
v_call: TRBV19
j_call: TRBJ2-3
d_call: -
clone_size: -

cdr3_nt: TGTGCCAGCCTGCGGGACATACACTCTGGGGCCAACGTCCTGACTTTC
cdr3_aa: CASLRDIHSGANVLTF
v_call: TRBV19
j_call: TRBJ2-6
d_call: -
clone_size: few

cdr3_nt: TGTGCCAGTAGTATCTTAACACCTAACTATGGCTACACCTTC
cdr3_aa: CASSILTPNYGYTF
v_call: TRBV19
j_call: TRBJ1-2
d_call: -
clone_size: few

cdr3_nt: TGTGCCAGCAGTGTAGGGGACGTCGATTCGGGCACTGAAGCTTTCTTT
cdr3_aa: CASSVGDVDSGTEAFF
v_call: TRBV2
j_call: TRBJ1-1
d_call: -
clone_size: -

cdr3_nt: TGTGCCAGCAGTTTAGGGGGGCCTTATAGCAATCAGCCCCAGCATTTT
cdr3_aa: CASSLGGPYSNQPQHF
v_call: TRBV28
j_call: TRBJ1-5
d_call: -
clone_size: -

cdr3_nt: TGTGCCAGCAGCCAAGGCCACCCCGAAGCTTTCTTT
cdr3_aa: CASSQGHPEAFF
v_call: TRBV4-2
j_call: TRBJ1-1
d_call: -
clone_size: -